This TCR beta chain was captured in a study of blood T cell repertoires in COVID-19. This clone was seen only a few times. Trimming removed 1 base at V and 3 bases at J, with 14 bases between. Germline loops: CDR1 SGHRS, CDR2 YFSETQ. The CDR3 runs 16 residues. Clones were sequenced by immunoSEQ multiplex PCR, and TCRdb holds only the in-frame ones, with some missing. The sample has tens of thousands of clones; more than 80% are singletons. This receptor was obtained from a man older than 75 with acute or convalescent COVID-19. The chain links TRBV5-1 to TRBJ2-1; no clear D. Sequencing input: peripheral blood. CDR3: CASSLLRGSGYNEQFF. DNA for the CDR3: TGCGCCAGCAGCTTGCTTAGAGGTTCTGGCTACAATGAGCAGTTCTTC. Variable domain in full (rest from reference TRBV5-1 and TRBJ2-1): KAGVTQTPRYLIKTRGQQVTLSCSPISGHRSVSWYQQTPGQGLQFLFEYFSETQRNKGNFPGRFSGRQFSNSRSEMNVSTLELGDSALYLCASSLLRGSGYNEQFFGPGTRLTVL.